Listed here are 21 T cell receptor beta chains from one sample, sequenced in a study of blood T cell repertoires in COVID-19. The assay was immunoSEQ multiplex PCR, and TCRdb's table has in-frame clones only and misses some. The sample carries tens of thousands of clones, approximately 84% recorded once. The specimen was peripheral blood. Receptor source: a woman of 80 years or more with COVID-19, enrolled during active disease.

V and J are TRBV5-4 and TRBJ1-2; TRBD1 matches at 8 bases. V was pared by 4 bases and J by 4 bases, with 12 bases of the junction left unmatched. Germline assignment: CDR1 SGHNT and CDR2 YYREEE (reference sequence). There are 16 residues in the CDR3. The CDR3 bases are TGTGCCAGCAGCCCAACGGCAGGGGGCGAGGGCTATGGCTACACCTTC. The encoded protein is CASSPTAGGEGYGYTF.

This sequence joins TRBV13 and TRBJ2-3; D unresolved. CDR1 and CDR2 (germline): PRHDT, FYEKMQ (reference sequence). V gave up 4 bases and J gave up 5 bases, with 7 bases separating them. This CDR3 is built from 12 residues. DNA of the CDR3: TGTGCCAGCAGCTCTTCTTTAGATACGCAGTATTTT. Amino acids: CASSSSLDTQYF.

The CDR3 DNA reads TGTGCCAGCAACAGGGGTGGCACTGAAGCTTTCTTT. Protein: CASNRGGTEAFF. The chain links TRBV6-5 to TRBJ1-1, with 7 bases identical to TRBD1. Germline CDR1 MNHEY, CDR2 SVGAGI. V lost 7 bases to trimming and J lost 4 bases; unmatched junction nucleotides: 3. CDR3 length: 12 residues.

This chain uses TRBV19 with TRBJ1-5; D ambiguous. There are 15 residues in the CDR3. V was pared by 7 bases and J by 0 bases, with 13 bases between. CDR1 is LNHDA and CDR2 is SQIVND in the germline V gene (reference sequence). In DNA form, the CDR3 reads TGTGCCAGTAAGAGGGCAGCATATAGCAATCAGCCCCAGCATTTT. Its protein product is CASKRAAYSNQPQHF.

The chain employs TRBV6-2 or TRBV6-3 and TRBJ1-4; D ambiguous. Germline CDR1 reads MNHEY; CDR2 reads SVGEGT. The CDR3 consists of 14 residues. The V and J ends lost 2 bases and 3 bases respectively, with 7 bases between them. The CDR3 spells CASSYPGANEKLFF. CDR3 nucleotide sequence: TGTGCCAGCAGTTACCCCGGGGCTAATGAAAAACTGTTTTTT.

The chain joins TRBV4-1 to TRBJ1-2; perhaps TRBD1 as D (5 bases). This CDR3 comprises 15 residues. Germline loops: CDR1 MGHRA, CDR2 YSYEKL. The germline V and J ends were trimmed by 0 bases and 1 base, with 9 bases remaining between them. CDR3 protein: CASSQDPGDNYGYTF. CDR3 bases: TGCGCCAGCAGCCAAGACCCGGGGGATAACTATGGCTACACCTTC.

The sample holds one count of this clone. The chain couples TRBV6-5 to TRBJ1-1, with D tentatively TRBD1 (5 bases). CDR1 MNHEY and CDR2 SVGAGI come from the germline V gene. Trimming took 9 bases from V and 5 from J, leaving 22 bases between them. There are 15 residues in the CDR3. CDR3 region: CASGDNLGGGTEAFF. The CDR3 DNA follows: TGTGCCAGTGGAGACAACTTGGGGGGTGGAACTGAAGCTTTCTTT.

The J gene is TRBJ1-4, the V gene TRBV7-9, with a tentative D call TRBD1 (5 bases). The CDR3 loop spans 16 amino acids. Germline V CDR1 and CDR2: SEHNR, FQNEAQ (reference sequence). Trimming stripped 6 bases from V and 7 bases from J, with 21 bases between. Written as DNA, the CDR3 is TGTGCCAGCAGTTTATCCTCAGGGATTTTTGGTGAAAAACTGTTTTTT. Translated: CASSLSSGIFGEKLFF. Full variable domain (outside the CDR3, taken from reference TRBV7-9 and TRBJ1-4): DTGVSQNPRHKITKRGQNVTFRCDPISEHNRLYWYRQTLGQGPEFLTYFQNEAQLEKSRLLSDRFSAERPKGSFSTLEIQRTEQGDSAMYLCASSLSSGIFGEKLFFGSGTQLSVL.

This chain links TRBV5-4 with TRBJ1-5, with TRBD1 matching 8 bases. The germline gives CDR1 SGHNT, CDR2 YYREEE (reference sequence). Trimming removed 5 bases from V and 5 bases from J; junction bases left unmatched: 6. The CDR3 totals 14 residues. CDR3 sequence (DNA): TGTGCCAGCAGACGGACAGGGCAGTATCAGCCCCAGCATTTT. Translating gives CASRRTGQYQPQHF.

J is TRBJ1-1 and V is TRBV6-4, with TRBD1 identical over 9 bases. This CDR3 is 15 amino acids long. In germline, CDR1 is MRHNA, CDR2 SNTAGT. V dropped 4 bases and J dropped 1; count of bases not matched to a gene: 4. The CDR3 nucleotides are TGTGCCAGCAGTGGGACAGGGGTTCCGAACACTGAAGCTTTCTTT. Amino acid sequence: CASSGTGVPNTEAFF.

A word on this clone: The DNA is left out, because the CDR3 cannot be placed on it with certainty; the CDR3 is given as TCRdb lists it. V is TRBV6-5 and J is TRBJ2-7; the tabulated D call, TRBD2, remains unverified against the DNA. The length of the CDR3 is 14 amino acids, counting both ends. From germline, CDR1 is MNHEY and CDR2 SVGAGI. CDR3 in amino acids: CASILASGGGEQYF.

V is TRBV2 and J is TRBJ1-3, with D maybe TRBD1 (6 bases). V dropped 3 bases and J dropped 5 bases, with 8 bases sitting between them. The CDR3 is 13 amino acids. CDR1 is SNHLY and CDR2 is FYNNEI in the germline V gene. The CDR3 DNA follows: TGTGCCAGCAGTGATACAGGGAGAAACACCATATATTTT. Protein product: CASSDTGRNTIYF. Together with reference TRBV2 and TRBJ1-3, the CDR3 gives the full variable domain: EPEVTQTPSHQVTQMGQEVILRCVPISNHLYFYWYRQILGQKVEFLVSFYNNEISEKSEIFDDQFSVERPDGSNFTLKIRSTKLEDSAMYFCASSDTGRNTIYFGEGSWLTVV.

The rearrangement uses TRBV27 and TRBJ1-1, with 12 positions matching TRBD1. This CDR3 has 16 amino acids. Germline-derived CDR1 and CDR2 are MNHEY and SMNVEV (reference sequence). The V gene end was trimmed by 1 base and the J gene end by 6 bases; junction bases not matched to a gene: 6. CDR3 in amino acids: CASSLFGTGGWSEAFF. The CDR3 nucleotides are TGTGCCAGCAGTTTATTTGGGACAGGGGGCTGGTCTGAAGCTTTCTTT.

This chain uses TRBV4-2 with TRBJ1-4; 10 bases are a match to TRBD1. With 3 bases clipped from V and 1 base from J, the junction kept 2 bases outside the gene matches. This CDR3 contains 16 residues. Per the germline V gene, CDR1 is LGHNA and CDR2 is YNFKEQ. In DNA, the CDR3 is TGTGCCAGCAGCCACCGGGACAGGGGAACTAATGAAAAACTGTTTTTT. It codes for CASSHRDRGTNEKLFF.

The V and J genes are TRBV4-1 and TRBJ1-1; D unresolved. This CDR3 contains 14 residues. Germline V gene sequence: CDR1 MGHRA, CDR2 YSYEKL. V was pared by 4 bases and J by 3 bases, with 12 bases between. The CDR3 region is CASSRPDGDTEAFF. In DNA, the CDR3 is TGCGCCAGCAGCCGCCCCGACGGAGACACTGAAGCTTTCTTT.

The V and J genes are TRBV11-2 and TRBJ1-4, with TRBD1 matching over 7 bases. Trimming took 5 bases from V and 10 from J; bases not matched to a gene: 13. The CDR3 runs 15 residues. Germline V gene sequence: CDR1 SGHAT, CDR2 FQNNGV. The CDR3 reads CASSPWTGGGGKLFF. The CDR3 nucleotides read TGTGCCAGCAGCCCCTGGACAGGCGGGGGGGGAAAACTGTTTTTT.

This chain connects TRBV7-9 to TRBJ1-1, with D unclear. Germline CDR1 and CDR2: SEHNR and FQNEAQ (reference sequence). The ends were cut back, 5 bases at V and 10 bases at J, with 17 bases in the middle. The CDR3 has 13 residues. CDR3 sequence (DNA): TGTGCCAGCAGCCCCAACGGGGTTTTCGGAGCTTTCTTT. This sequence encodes CASSPNGVFGAFF.

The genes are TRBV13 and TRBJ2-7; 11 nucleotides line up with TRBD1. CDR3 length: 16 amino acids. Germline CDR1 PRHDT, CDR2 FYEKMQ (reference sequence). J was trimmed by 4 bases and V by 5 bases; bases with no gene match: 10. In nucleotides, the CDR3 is TGTGCCAGCAGCCGCCCCCCGGGACAGGGGGATTACGAGCAGTACTTC. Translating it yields CASSRPPGQGDYEQYF.

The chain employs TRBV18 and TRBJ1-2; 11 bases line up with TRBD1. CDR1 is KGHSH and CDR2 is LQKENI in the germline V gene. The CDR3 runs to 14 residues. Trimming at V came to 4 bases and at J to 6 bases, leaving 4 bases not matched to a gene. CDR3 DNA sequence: TGTGCCAGCTCACTAGGACAGGGGGCAGATGGCTACACCTTC. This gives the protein CASSLGQGADGYTF.

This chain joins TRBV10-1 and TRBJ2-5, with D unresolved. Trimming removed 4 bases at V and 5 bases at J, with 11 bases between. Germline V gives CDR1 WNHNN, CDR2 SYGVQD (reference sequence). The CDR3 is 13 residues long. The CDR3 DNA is TGCGCCAGCAGTGCCTCATCACTGGAGACCCAGTACTTC. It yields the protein CASSASSLETQYF.

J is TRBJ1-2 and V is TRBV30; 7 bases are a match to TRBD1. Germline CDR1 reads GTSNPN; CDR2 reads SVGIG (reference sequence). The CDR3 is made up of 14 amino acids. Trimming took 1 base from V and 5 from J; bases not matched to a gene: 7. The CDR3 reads CAWSARGEYYGYTF. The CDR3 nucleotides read TGTGCCTGGAGTGCCAGGGGGGAATATTATGGCTACACCTTC.